This TCR beta chain was recorded in a study of T cell changes during pregnancy in multiple sclerosis. V gave up 0 bases and J gave up 3 bases, with 11 bases separating them. The CDR3 contains 15 residues. Germline CDR1 LGHNA, CDR2 YSLEER. Sequencing was performed with immunoSEQ multiplex PCR; in TCRdb, only in-frame clones are kept and a portion is missing. This sample has 50,000 to 60,000 clones, with 80% to 95% found just once. Specimen: peripheral blood, collected after pregnancy. The V gene is TRBV4-3, the J gene TRBJ1-2, with a weak D call TRBD1 (6 bases). This clonotype was obtained from a female donor in good health, enrolled as a control in a pregnancy study. Here the CDR3 DNA reads TGCGCCAGCAGCCAAGAATTCCGGACAGACTATGGCTACACCTTC. Encoded protein: CASSQEFRTDYGYTF.